This T cell receptor (beta chain) stems from a study of cytomegalovirus exposure and HLA in healthy donors. The PCR made use of 60 Vbeta and 13 Jbeta primers. Assay used: immunoSEQ multiplex PCR; TCRdb lists only in-frame clones, some missing. The sample comprises some 91,000 clones, around 76% of which are singletons, and about 6.6% rests with the top ten. CDR3 length: 12 amino acids. CDR1 is SGHDN, CDR2 FVKESK, per germline. The germline V and J ends were trimmed by 2 bases and 9 bases, with 8 bases remaining between them. The chain combines TRBV14 with TRBJ1-5, with D uncertain. The sequenced sample consisted of PBMCs. This TCR was recovered from a man between 35 and 55 years old in good health and CMV-seropositive. This chain's CDR3 is CASSQNRGPQHF. In DNA, the CDR3 is TGTGCCAGCAGCCAAAATCGCGGGCCCCAGCATTTT.